This record concerns one T cell receptor beta chain sequence. The antigen is unknown. The germline V gene has CDR1 MNHEY and CDR2 SMNVEV (reference sequence). The V and J ends lost 0 bases and 7 bases respectively, with 15 bases between them. CDR3 length: 15 residues. These data originate in a study of CD8 T cells in Susac syndrome. Overall study results and limits: That the number of individuals in its TCR sequencing and HLA analysis was relatively small was acknowledged by the study.

The multiple sclerosis control group was made up of treatment-naive patients with stable or active relapsing-remitting disease. The authors reverse transcribed about 0.5 to 1 ug RNA with random hexamers. TCRdb fed the immunoSEQ multiplex PCR reads into MiXCR, producing one record per CDR3 protein. The sample carries tens of thousands of distinct CDR3 sequences, roughly 90% recorded once. This chain links TRBV27 with TRBJ1-2; D gene uncertain. Sequencing was carried out using CD8+ T cells from PBMCs. The sequence derives from a human donor with multiple sclerosis. The CDR3 nucleotides read TGTGCCAGCAGTTTATCAAGTACGGATTTTTCTGGCTACACCTTC. Translation gives CASSLSSTDFSGYTF.